This T cell receptor beta chain came from a study of cytomegalovirus exposure and HLA in healthy donors. This PCR relied on a set of 60 Vbeta primers and 13 Jbeta primers. Assay: immunoSEQ multiplex PCR; the TCRdb copy retains only in-frame clones and omits some. The sample has 150,000 to 200,000 clones; 78% are singletons. Germline CDR1 SGHDN, CDR2 FVKESK. The CDR3 covers 13 residues. Trimming took 3 bases from V and 6 from J, leaving 9 bases between them. Of note for this clone: The target antigen is unknown.

Findings and caveats of the study: Apparent HLA restriction characterized most CMV-associated TCR beta chains in a later analysis. The authors listed about 170 TCR beta chains as cytomegalovirus-associated. Links to common viral pathogens appeared, in a later analysis, for several of the most significant clusters. TRBV6-2, TRBV6-3 and other indistinguishable V segments were excluded.

The chain is built from TRBV14 and TRBJ1-5, with TRBD1 as a possible D gene (5 bases). Sequenced input: PBMCs. The sequence was collected from a woman aged 30 to 39 in good health and CMV-seropositive. The CDR3 is CASSQGPSQPQHF. The CDR3 region has the DNA TGTGCCAGCAGCCAGGGGCCGAGTCAGCCCCAGCATTTT.